A single T cell receptor (beta chain) is shown here with its context. The CDR3 spans 11 residues. Germline-derived CDR1 and CDR2 are SGHAT and FQNNGV. The V end was cut by 5 bases, the J end by 7 bases, with 8 bases between. Scientists amplified the TCR beta CDR3 regions from RNA transcripts. Investigators did first-round RT-PCR with HTBI primers, then second-round multiplex PCR. TCRdb recomputed calls from the multiplex PCR reads with MiXCR, one row per CDR3 protein. The sample has about half a million distinct CDR3 sequences; approximately 14% are singletons. The data derive from a study of Graves' ophthalmopathy and Graves' hyperthyroidism.

Sequenced input: blood. This chain joins TRBV11-2 and TRBJ1-1, with D possibly TRBD1 on 5 matching bases. This clonotype was sampled from a woman under 40 with Graves' ophthalmopathy. The CDR3 DNA reads TGTGCCAGCAGCGCAGGGTTTGAAGCTTTCTTT. Its protein is CASSAGFEAFF.